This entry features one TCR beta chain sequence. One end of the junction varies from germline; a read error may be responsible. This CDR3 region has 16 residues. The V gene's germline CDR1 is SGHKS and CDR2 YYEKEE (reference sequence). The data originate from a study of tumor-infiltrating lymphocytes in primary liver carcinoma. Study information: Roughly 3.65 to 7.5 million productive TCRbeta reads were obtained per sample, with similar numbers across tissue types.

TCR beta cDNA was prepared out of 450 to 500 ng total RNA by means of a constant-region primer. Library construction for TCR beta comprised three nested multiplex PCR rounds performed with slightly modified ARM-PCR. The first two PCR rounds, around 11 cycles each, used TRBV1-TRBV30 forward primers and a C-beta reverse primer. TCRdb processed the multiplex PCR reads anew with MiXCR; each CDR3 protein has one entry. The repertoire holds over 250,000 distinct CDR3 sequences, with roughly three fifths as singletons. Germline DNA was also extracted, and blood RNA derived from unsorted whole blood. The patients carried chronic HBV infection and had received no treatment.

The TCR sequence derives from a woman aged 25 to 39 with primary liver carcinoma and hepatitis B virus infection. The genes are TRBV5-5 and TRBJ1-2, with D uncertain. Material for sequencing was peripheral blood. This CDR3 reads CASSLEYLAQPYGYIF. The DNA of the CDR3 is TGTGCCAGCAGCTTGGAATATTTGGCGCAGCCCTATGGCTACATCTTC.